This T cell receptor (beta chain) was sequenced for a study of yellow fever vaccine responses in identical twins. TCRdb called the RT-PCR reads again in MiXCR, with one record for every CDR3 protein. The data contain more than 15,000 distinct CDR3 sequences, around three quarters of them singletons. The length of the CDR3 is 13 residues. Unmatched junction bases numbered 2, after V lost 5 bases and J lost 5 bases. CDR1 is DFQATT and CDR2 is SNEGSKA in the germline V gene (reference sequence). The source was T cells from blood (PBMCs), unsorted or a sorted subset (not recorded which), collected before or after yellow fever vaccination (not recorded which). This TCR was sampled from a woman younger than 30 who received the yellow fever vaccine. V and J are TRBV20-1 and TRBJ2-2, with 10 bases identical to TRBD2. CDR3: CSAASGRTGELFF. The CDR3 nucleotides are TGCAGTGCTGCTAGCGGGAGAACCGGGGAGCTGTTTTTT.